This is a list of T cell receptor beta chains from one sample in a study of blood T cell repertoires in COVID-19. Repertoires were generated with immunoSEQ multiplex PCR, while TCRdb's copy carries only in-frame clones and drops some. The sample gives 100,000 to 150,000 clones, 88% of which show up once; 0.75% to 0.9% is in the top ten. Sequenced material: peripheral blood. Receptor source: a woman aged 45-65 years with active or convalescent COVID-19. CDR3s include the opening cysteine and the closing phenylalanine or tryptophan.

j_call,v_call,cdr3_aa
TRBJ2-1,TRBV6-5,CASSYLLAGKNEQFF
TRBJ1-5,TRBV2,CASLSGDSNQPQHF
TRBJ2-5,TRBV3-1/TRBV3-2,CASSAGLAGRETQYF
TRBJ2-2,TRBV11-2,CASSLVAGRGELFF
TRBJ1-2,TRBV3-1/TRBV3-2,CASSPGGTGGRYGYTF
TRBJ2-5,TRBV4-2,CASSQEKKREGRETQYF
TRBJ1-1,TRBV7-2,CASSWGTGSSTEAFF
TRBJ2-3,TRBV13,CASSYRTSGRAGTDTQYF
TRBJ1-6,TRBV28,CASSPGTARSYNSPLHF
TRBJ2-3,TRBV30,CAWASGSTDTQYF
TRBJ1-4,TRBV6-9,CASKGDSSTNEKLFF
TRBJ1-4,TRBV6-5,CASTKGGQSNEKLFF